This T cell receptor beta chain derives from a study of blood T cell repertoires in COVID-19. Original analysis: By means of reference gene primer amplification, nucleated cell counts were estimated. Only in-frame clones appear in the TCRdb table, and some are missing; sequencing was by immunoSEQ multiplex PCR. That table furnishes V, J and clone size, whereas the DNA furnished D and trimming. Of roughly 350,000 clones detected, more than 70% appear once; the ten largest clones hold 10%. The germline V gene has CDR1 MNHNY and CDR2 SVGAGI (reference sequence). J lost 4 bases, V lost 0 bases, and 0 bases had no gene match. The CDR3 is 14 residues long.

The sequenced material came from peripheral blood. The receptor's source is a woman aged 25 to 39 with COVID-19, enrolled during active disease. This sequence joins TRBV6-6 and TRBJ2-7; TRBD1 matches at 10 bases. The CDR3 spells CASSYSGQGYEQYF. DNA for the CDR3: TGTGCCAGCAGTTACTCGGGACAGGGGTACGAGCAGTACTTC.